Listed here are 30 T cell receptor beta chains from one sample, sequenced in a study of T cell responses to AZD1222 COVID-19 vaccine. Only in-frame clones appear in the TCRdb table, and some are missing; sequencing was by immunoSEQ multiplex PCR. The profile shows fewer than 120,000 clones, just under 95% of them singletons. Specimen: peripheral blood, collected 28 days after the second AZD1222 dose. These receptors were obtained from an adult who received the AZD1222 COVID-19 vaccine.

The genes are TRBV7-3 and TRBJ2-1; D assignment may be TRBD1 or TRBD2 (6 bases each). The V gene lost 5 bases and the J gene lost 3 bases, with 14 bases spanning the gap. CDR3 length: 15 amino acids. Germline CDR1 SGHTA, CDR2 FQGTGA. This CDR3 is CASSPGGSNYNEQFF. DNA for the CDR3: TGTGCCAGCAGCCCCGGGGGCTCCAACTACAATGAGCAGTTCTTC.

The chain uses TRBV4-1 and TRBJ2-1; no firm D call. Per the germline V gene, CDR1 is MGHRA and CDR2 is YSYEKL. Trimming removed 0 bases at V and 5 bases at J, with 11 bases between. The CDR3 is 15 residues long. Written as DNA, the CDR3 is TGCGCCAGCAGCCAAGATCGGCCCAGGCACAATGAGCAGTTCTTC. Encoded protein: CASSQDRPRHNEQFF.

The chain combines TRBV19 with TRBJ2-7; the D is unclear. This CDR3 has 15 residues. Per the germline V gene, CDR1 is LNHDA and CDR2 is SQIVND (reference sequence). Trimming stripped 1 base from V and 0 bases from J, with 10 bases between. The CDR3 DNA reads as TGTGCCAGTAGTATAGCCCAAGCGAGCTCCTACGAGCAGTACTTC. Residues: CASSIAQASSYEQYF.

This clone was seen once. The CDR3 sequence is CASSQGTGGDYGYTF. For the CDR3, the DNA is TGCGCCAGCAGCCAAGGGACAGGGGGTGACTATGGCTACACCTTC. The chain combines TRBV4-1 with TRBJ1-2; 10 positions match TRBD1. The V segment lost 1 base and the J segment 3 bases; nucleotides outside the gene matches: 2. CDR1 is MGHRA and CDR2 is YSYEKL in the germline V gene. This CDR3 has 15 residues.

The chain links TRBV6-2 or TRBV6-3 to TRBJ2-7; D unclear. Germline assignment: CDR1 MNHEY and CDR2 SVGEGT. The length of the CDR3 is 14 residues. The V gene lost 2 bases and the J gene lost 0 bases, with 8 bases spanning the gap. The CDR3 DNA follows: TGTGCCAGCAGTTACCCCACCAGCTCCTACGAGCAGTACTTC. It translates to CASSYPTSSYEQYF.

The chain is built from TRBV19 and TRBJ1-5; weak D call: TRBD1 (5 bases). From germline, CDR1 is LNHDA and CDR2 SQIVND (reference sequence). Trimming cost V 7 bases and J 3 bases, with 13 bases left between them. The CDR3 is made up of 14 amino acids. The CDR3 DNA sequence: TGTGCCAGTACCGGGACCCCAGACAATCAGCCCCAGCATTTT. It yields the protein CASTGTPDNQPQHF.

V gene TRBV6-5 combines with J gene TRBJ2-1; 9 bases agree with TRBD1. CDR1 and CDR2 (germline): MNHEY, SVGAGI. The CDR3 spans 14 residues. J lost 4 bases, V lost 7 bases, and 5 bases had no gene match. In DNA form, the CDR3 reads TGTGCCAGCACACAGGGGGCTTCTTACAATGAGCAGTTCTTC. Translated, it gives CASTQGASYNEQFF.

The chain employs TRBV19 and TRBJ2-7, with 8 bases fitting TRBD2. Looked up from germline, CDR1 is LNHDA and CDR2 is SQIVND (reference sequence). CDR3 size: 17 residues. V was clipped by 1 base and J by 0 bases; unmatched bases: 8. The CDR3 DNA sequence: TGTGCCAGTAGTATAGCTGGAAGCGGGGGTTCCTCCTACGAGCAGTACTTC. Translating it yields CASSIAGSGGSSYEQYF.

This chain links TRBV7-2 with TRBJ1-2, with 7 bases matching TRBD1. Germline V CDR1 and CDR2: SGHTA, FQGNSA. The CDR3 consists of 15 residues. The ends lost 2 bases at V and 2 bases at J; junction bases unmatched: 5. CDR3 DNA sequence: TGTGCCAGCAGCTTACAGGGGGGAAAAAACTATGGCTACACCTTC. Its protein is CASSLQGGKNYGYTF.

The chain couples TRBV18 to TRBJ1-1; 8 positions match TRBD1. CDR1 is KGHSH, CDR2 LQKENI, per germline. V lost 3 bases to trimming and J lost 3 bases; unmatched junction nucleotides: 6. This CDR3 region has 15 residues. The CDR3 DNA is TGTGCCAGCTCACCCAGGACAGGGCGGGACACTGAAGCTTTCTTT. Translation gives CASSPRTGRDTEAFF.

The gene calls are TRBV15 and TRBJ1-2; unclear D gene. V was trimmed by 2 bases and J by 2 bases, leaving 9 bases between them. This CDR3 contains 14 residues. The germline V gene encodes CDR1 LNHNV and CDR2 YYDKDF (reference sequence). The CDR3 DNA is TGTGCCACCAGCAGAAACCTAGGGAACTATGGCTACACCTTC. It is translated as CATSRNLGNYGYTF.

This clone was observed a single time. The chain links TRBV18 to TRBJ2-3; 10 bases align to TRBD2. Germline V gene sequence: CDR1 KGHSH, CDR2 LQKENI. The CDR3 is made up of 16 amino acids. Trimming at V came to 6 bases and at J to 2 bases, leaving 8 bases not matched to a gene. In DNA, the CDR3 is TGTGCCAGCTCTCCCTGGACTAGCGGCCTCACAGATACGCAGTATTTT. Translated: CASSPWTSGLTDTQYF. The complete variable domain, with remaining parts taken from reference TRBV18 and TRBJ2-3, reads NAGVMQNPRHLVRRRGQEARLRCSPMKGHSHVYWYRQLPEEGLKFMVYLQKENIIDESGMPKERFSAEFPKEGPSILRIQQVVRGDSAAYFCASSPWTSGLTDTQYFGPGTRLTVL.

The chain joins TRBV10-3 to TRBJ2-7; 8 positions agree with TRBD1. From germline, CDR1 is ENHRY and CDR2 SYGVKD. The CDR3 runs 14 residues. V shed 5 bases and J 4 bases; nucleotides not matched to a gene: 7. The CDR3 loop is CAISRTGQNYEQYF. The CDR3 DNA sequence: TGTGCCATCAGTAGGACAGGGCAAAATTACGAGCAGTACTTC.

This chain uses TRBV27 with TRBJ1-4; D unclear. The CDR3 sequence is 15 residues long. With 6 bases removed from V and 7 bases from J, the gap between germline ends came to 18 bases. Germline assignment: CDR1 MNHEY and CDR2 SMNVEV (reference sequence). The CDR3 region is CASSRVGQSREKLFF. CDR3 sequence (DNA): TGTGCCAGCAGCCGGGTGGGCCAGTCGCGTGAAAAACTGTTTTTT. The variable domain in full, completed from reference TRBV27 and TRBJ1-4, reads EAQVTQNPRYLITVTGKKLTVTCSQNMNHEYMSWYRQDPGLGLRQIYYSMNVEVTDKGDVPEGYKVSRKEKRNFPLILESPSPNQTSLYFCASSRVGQSREKLFFGSGTQLSVL.

This clone was found once. This chain joins TRBV7-2 and TRBJ1-2, with 7 bases fitting TRBD1. The CDR3 loop spans 17 amino acids. Germline V gives CDR1 SGHTA, CDR2 FQGNSA. Trimming at V came to 4 bases and at J to 1 base, leaving 12 bases not matched to a gene. The CDR3 reads CASSSDRDASFNYGYTF. The CDR3 nucleotides read TGTGCCAGCAGCTCCGACAGGGACGCTTCTTTTAACTATGGCTACACCTTC.

This chain joins TRBV5-1 and TRBJ2-7, with D possibly TRBD1 on 7 matching bases. CDR1 and CDR2 from the germline V gene are SGHRS and YFSETQ. There are 17 residues in the CDR3. Deletions cut 4 bases from V and 6 bases from J, with 26 bases between. CDR3 loop: CASSIDRDGGSLGEQYF. Written as DNA, the CDR3 is TGCGCCAGCAGCATTGACAGGGACGGAGGGTCCCTTGGCGAGCAGTACTTC.

The CDR3 coding sequence is TGTGCCAGCAGTTACTTGGGACTAGCGGGGGGGCCTTACAATGAGCAGTTCTTC. This encodes CASSYLGLAGGPYNEQFF. The rearrangement uses TRBV6-2 or TRBV6-3 and TRBJ2-1, with 16 bases matching TRBD2. This CDR3 has 18 residues. Germline assignment: CDR1 MNHEY and CDR2 SVGEGT. V dropped 1 base and J dropped 4; count of bases not matched to a gene: 4.

The chain joins TRBV7-9 to TRBJ1-6; TRBD1 might be the D (5 bases). CDR3 length: 13 residues. V lost 5 bases and J 7 bases, leaving 9 bases between the germline ends. Germline-derived CDR1 and CDR2 are SEHNR and FQNEAQ (reference sequence). The chain's CDR3 is CASSVRDNSPLHF. In DNA, the CDR3 is TGTGCCAGCAGCGTTCGGGACAATTCACCCCTCCACTTT.

CDR3 bases: TGTGCCAGTAGTTTGCAACGGGATGAAAAACTGTTTTTT. Its protein product is CASSLQRDEKLFF. V gene TRBV19 combines with J gene TRBJ1-4; D is undetermined. The CDR3 sequence is 13 residues long. CDR1 is LNHDA and CDR2 is SQIVND in the germline V gene (reference sequence). V was trimmed by 5 bases and J by 6 bases, leaving 10 bases between them.

The chain recombines TRBV7-8 with TRBJ2-7, with D possibly TRBD2 on 6 matching bases. This CDR3 has 15 residues. CDR1 SGHVS and CDR2 FQNEAQ come from the germline V gene. Trimming shortened V by 1 base and J by 3 bases, and 13 bases separated the two germline ends. CDR3: CASSLGLAGGYEQYF. For the CDR3, the DNA is TGTGCCAGCAGCTTAGGGTTAGCCGGGGGCTACGAGCAGTACTTC.

V usage is TRBV12-3 or TRBV12-4 and J usage is TRBJ2-7, with 7 bases lining up with TRBD1. V lost 5 bases to trimming and J lost 5 bases; unmatched junction nucleotides: 3. The CDR3 loop spans 12 amino acids. CDR3 nucleotide sequence: TGTGCCAGCAGTAATGACAGGGACGAGCAGTACTTC. Its translation: CASSNDRDEQYF.

The chain uses TRBV6-2 or TRBV6-3 and TRBJ2-3; tentatively, D is TRBD1 (5 bases). This CDR3 has 14 amino acids. Trimming removed 4 bases from V and 6 bases from J, with 14 bases in between. In germline, CDR1 is MNHEY, CDR2 SVGEGT. CDR3 DNA sequence: TGTGCCAGCAGTTTCTCAGGGTTTGGGGATACGCAGTATTTT. It yields the protein CASSFSGFGDTQYF.

The chain joins TRBV28 to TRBJ1-4; D remains unclear. The ends were cut back, 10 bases at V and 5 bases at J, with 17 bases in the middle. Germline V lookup: CDR1 MDHEN, CDR2 SYDVKM. This CDR3 spans 14 amino acids. CDR3 sequence (DNA): TGTGCCACCCTGTCACGTCCCGGGAATGAAAAACTGTTTTTT. Translated: CATLSRPGNEKLFF.

The chain couples TRBV3-1 (or the pseudogene TRBV3-2) to TRBJ1-1; a weak D match, TRBD1 (5 bases). Germline V gene sequence: CDR1 LGHDT, CDR2 YNNKEL (reference sequence). Deletions cut 0 bases from V and 7 bases from J, with 12 bases between. CDR3 length: 14 residues. The CDR3 sequence: CASSQDAGASEAFF. Here the CDR3 DNA reads TGTGCCAGCAGCCAAGACGCCGGGGCTAGTGAAGCTTTCTTT.

The V gene is TRBV5-6, the J gene TRBJ1-2; no reliable D call. The V end lost 2 bases, the J end lost 8 bases, and 16 bases lay between the germline ends. The CDR3 has 14 amino acids. CDR1 and CDR2 (germline): SGHDT, YYEEEE. In DNA, the CDR3 is TGTGCCAGCAGCTTTACCACGGCGATGGGCGGCTACACCTTC. Its protein is CASSFTTAMGGYTF.

The chain recombines TRBV5-1 with TRBJ2-1, with TRBD1 identical over 9 bases. Losses at the gene ends were 4 bases for V and 6 bases for J; bases not matched to a gene: 8. This CDR3 has 15 residues. Per germline, CDR1 SGHRS and CDR2 YFSETQ. The CDR3 sequence: CASSPGQGFANEQFF. For the CDR3, the DNA is TGCGCCAGCAGCCCCGGACAGGGGTTCGCCAATGAGCAGTTCTTC.

This clone has just a few counts. V and J are TRBV4-1 and TRBJ2-1, with 15 nucleotides matching TRBD2. The V segment lost 4 bases and the J segment 6 bases; nucleotides outside the gene matches: 7. Germline V gene data show CDR1 as MGHRA and CDR2 as YSYEKL. The CDR3 sequence is 17 residues long. The CDR3 reads CASSRSGTSGGRNEQFF. The CDR3 coding sequence is TGCGCCAGCAGCCGGTCCGGGACTAGCGGGGGGCGCAATGAGCAGTTCTTC.

The rearrangement links TRBV4-2 to TRBJ2-7, with 7 bases fitting TRBD1. The J segment lost 3 bases and the V segment lost 0 bases, leaving 8 bases of the junction unmatched. There are 16 residues in the CDR3. Germline V gene lookup returns CDR1 LGHNA and CDR2 YNFKEQ. CDR3 region: CASSQDLAGTVYEQYF. The CDR3 DNA is TGTGCCAGCAGCCAAGATCTCGCCGGGACAGTCTACGAGCAGTACTTC.

This clone was observed once. The chain links TRBV6-2 or TRBV6-3 to TRBJ1-5; D perhaps matches TRBD1 (6 bases). CDR1 MNHEY and CDR2 SVGEGT come from the germline V gene. Trimming took 2 bases from V and 6 from J, leaving 11 bases between them. The CDR3 contains 14 residues. The CDR3 protein is CASSYAGASQPQHF. CDR3 nucleotides: TGTGCCAGCAGTTACGCGGGGGCGAGTCAGCCCCAGCATTTT.

The V call is TRBV11-2, the J call TRBJ1-5; D is possibly TRBD1 (5 bases). CDR1 SGHAT and CDR2 FQNNGV come from the germline V gene. The CDR3 loop spans 13 amino acids. The V and J ends lost 5 bases and 7 bases respectively, with 12 bases between them. The CDR3 sequence: CASSPDRGQPQHF. For the CDR3, the DNA is TGTGCCAGCAGCCCCGACAGAGGACAGCCCCAGCATTTT.